The rows below give T cell receptor beta chains drawn from one sample of a study of blood T cell repertoires in COVID-19. Using immunoSEQ multiplex PCR, the repertoire was profiled, and TCRdb retains in-frame clones only, with some absent. The table has over 100,000 clones, over 80% seen once; the top ten hold around a sixth. Material: peripheral blood. The receptors were gathered from a woman aged 55-75 years with acute or convalescent COVID-19. Both conserved end residues are part of each CDR3. The order of the fields is clone size, V gene, J gene, D gene, CDR3 protein, CDR3 DNA. The D gene is left open where the match is weak. Where a row states a size, it is once, few, many or the class of an expanded clone; other rows omit it.

>few|TRBV5-1|TRBJ1-1|TRBD1
CASSQGQMVTEAFF
TGCGCCAGCAGCCAGGGACAGATGGTCACTGAAGCTTTCTTT
>NA|TRBV25-1|TRBJ1-2|NA
CASSLRGDYTF
TGTGCCAGCAGTCTCAGGGGCGACTACACCTTC
>NA|TRBV12-3/TRBV12-4|TRBJ1-2|TRBD1
CASSLTGDGYTF
TGTGCCAGCAGTTTAACAGGGGATGGCTACACCTTC
>NA|TRBV7-9|TRBJ2-3|TRBD2
CASSGTSGSRNTQYF
TGTGCCAGCAGTGGGACTAGCGGGAGTCGAAATACGCAGTATTTT
>NA|TRBV9|TRBJ2-1|NA
CASSVQVVGGSEQFF
TGTGCCAGCAGCGTCCAAGTGGTTGGGGGGAGTGAGCAGTTCTTC
>NA|TRBV28|TRBJ1-2|TRBD1
CASSRQGGRYTF
TGTGCCAGCAGCCGACAGGGAGGTCGCTACACCTTC
>NA|TRBV11-2|TRBJ1-2|NA
CASSPGANYGYTF
TGTGCCAGCAGCCCAGGGGCTAACTATGGCTACACCTTC
>NA|TRBV9|TRBJ2-2|TRBD1
CASSADGTGRAGELFF
TGTGCCAGCAGCGCGGACGGGACAGGGAGGGCCGGGGAGCTGTTTTTT
>NA|TRBV11-2|TRBJ2-7|NA
CASSLGSKSRYEQYF
TGTGCCAGCAGCTTAGGGTCCAAGTCGCGTTACGAGCAGTACTTC
>NA|TRBV5-6|TRBJ1-2|NA
CASSLLRGQPNYGYTF
TGTGCCAGCAGCTTGTTACGAGGACAGCCTAACTATGGCTACACCTTC
>NA|TRBV7-8|TRBJ1-6|TRBD1
CASSPRTGDNSPLHF
TGTGCCAGCAGCCCGAGGACAGGGGATAATTCACCCCTCCACTTT
>NA|TRBV4-1|TRBJ1-3|NA
CASSQAPGSGNTIYF
TGCGCCAGCAGCCAAGCTCCCGGGAGTGGAAACACCATATATTTT
>few|TRBV6-5|TRBJ1-1|NA
CASAGGFGTSRGAFF
TGTGCCAGCGCAGGCGGTTTCGGGACATCCCGGGGAGCTTTCTTT
>NA|TRBV6-5|TRBJ1-1|NA
CASSYSKFGEAFF
TGTGCCAGCAGTTACTCGAAATTCGGTGAAGCTTTCTTT
>NA|TRBV18|TRBJ1-1|NA
CASSPGERREAFF
TGTGCCAGCTCACCAGGGGAGCGCAGGGAAGCTTTCTTT
>few|TRBV6-1|TRBJ2-1|TRBD2
CASSEGLAGPNEQFF
TGTGCCAGCAGTGAAGGACTAGCGGGCCCCAATGAGCAGTTCTTC
>NA|TRBV28|TRBJ1-1|TRBD1
CASSRNRGSTEAFF
TGTGCCAGCAGTAGGAACAGGGGAAGCACTGAAGCTTTCTTT
>NA|TRBV25-1|TRBJ1-2|NA
CASSDKHYQANYGYTF
TGTGCCAGCAGTGACAAGCACTACCAAGCGAACTATGGCTACACCTTC
>NA|TRBV4-1|TRBJ2-1|NA
CASSQEVSRTGNEQFF
TGCGCCAGCAGCCAAGAAGTCAGTAGGACGGGGAATGAGCAGTTCTTC